The 16 T cell receptor beta chains reported below all come from one sample, sequenced in a study of response to subunit inactivated influenza vaccine (dated by TCRdb to 2017 to 2018). The method behind the library was RT-PCR. For sequencing, an Illumina HiSeq 2500 was employed. TCRdb reprocessed the public reads (quality trimming at Q25 with fastp, clone calling with MiXCR) and kept in-frame beta chains. Every CDR3 protein is listed once, alongside the most common genes and DNA of its rows. For this sample there are about 700,000 distinct CDR3 sequences; around a sixth appear just once. The ten top clones hold approximately 10% of the sample. The starting material was PBMCs from blood, obtained 11 to 12 days after vaccination. The origin of the receptors is a man between 45 and 60 years old who received an inactivated influenza vaccine. Donor details come from another sample of the same person, matched by shared clones.

This clonotype was seen at least ten times. The chain combines TRBV5-1 with TRBJ1-2; D is unclear. The CDR3 sequence is 14 residues long. Trimming took off 6 bases at V and 2 bases at J, with 14 bases between the two ends. CDR1 is SGHRS, CDR2 YFSETQ, per germline. The CDR3 spells CASKAQPRNYGYTF. CDR3 DNA: TGCGCCAGCAAAGCACAGCCACGGAACTATGGCTACACCTTC.

The table lists this clonotype with a few counts. The chain joins TRBV28 to TRBJ2-1; TRBD1 or TRBD2 may be the D gene (6 bases each). This CDR3 has 13 residues. V was clipped by 3 bases and J by 8 bases, with 11 bases between them. CDR1 and CDR2 from the germline V gene are MDHEN and SYDVKM. This CDR3 is CASSFYGGYEQFF. Written as DNA, the CDR3 is TGTGCCAGCAGTTTCTACGGGGGCTATGAGCAGTTCTTC.

In its sample, this clonotype was seen a few times. The chain combines TRBV10-3 with TRBJ1-1, with D perhaps matching TRBD1 (5 bases). Germline lookup yields CDR1 ENHRY and CDR2 SYGVKD. V was pared by 11 bases and J by 0 bases, with 16 bases between. The CDR3 spans 14 residues. CDR3 sequence (DNA): TGTGCCGCGATAGGGGTAGGCATGAACACTGAAGCTTTCTTT. It codes for CAAIGVGMNTEAFF.

In this sample, this clonotype turned up many times. V gene TRBV28 combines with J gene TRBJ2-2; D perhaps matches TRBD2 (6 bases). The V end was cut by 5 bases, the J end by 5 bases, with 12 bases between. Germline V gene data show CDR1 as MDHEN and CDR2 as SYDVKM. The CDR3 has 14 amino acids. CDR3 coding DNA: TGTGCCAGCAGTCCGGTCGGGGGTACCGGGGAGCTGTTTTTT. Amino acid sequence: CASSPVGGTGELFF.

This clonotype was counted a few times. The rearrangement joins TRBV5-1 to TRBJ2-2; a weak D match, TRBD1 (5 bases). This CDR3 has 15 residues. Trimming took off 4 bases at V and 2 bases at J, with 12 bases between the two ends. Per the germline V gene, CDR1 is SGHRS and CDR2 is YFSETQ. The CDR3 coding sequence is TGCGCCAGCAGCATACAAGGGGCTAACACCGGGGAGCTGTTTTTT. This translates into CASSIQGANTGELFF. Combining the CDR3 with reference TRBV5-1 and TRBJ2-2 gives the whole variable domain KAGVTQTPRYLIKTRGQQVTLSCSPISGHRSVSWYQQTPGQGLQFLFEYFSETQRNKGNFPGRFSGRQFSNSRSEMNVSTLELGDSALYLCASSIQGANTGELFFGEGSRLTVL.

The rearrangement links TRBV12-3 or TRBV12-4 to TRBJ1-2, with 7 bases fitting TRBD1. This CDR3 contains 14 residues. The junction had 10 bases not matched to a gene; V was cut back by 5 bases and J by 7 bases. This chain's CDR3 is CASSPSGQSAGYTF. The CDR3 bases are TGTGCCAGCAGTCCATCGGGACAGTCGGCTGGCTACACCTTC.

This chain connects TRBV15 to TRBJ1-3, with D uncertain. The CDR3 spans 14 residues. Trimming cost V 3 bases and J 4 bases, with 10 bases left between them. Germline CDR1 and CDR2: LNHNV and YYDKDF (reference sequence). CDR3 protein: CATSSENTGNTIYF. Written as DNA, the CDR3 is TGTGCCACCAGCAGTGAAAATACCGGAAACACCATATATTTT. The whole variable domain, filled in from reference TRBV15 and TRBJ1-3, reads DAMVIQNPRYQVTQFGKPVTLSCSQTLNHNVMYWYQQKSSQAPKLLFHYYDKDFNNEADTPDNFQSRRPNTSFCFLDIRSPGLGDTAMYLCATSSENTGNTIYFGEGSWLTVV.

The chain links TRBV5-5 to TRBJ2-2; 10 nucleotides align to TRBD1. With V trimmed by 0 bases and J by 6 bases, 5 bases remained unmatched. Germline lookup yields CDR1 SGHKS and CDR2 YYEKEE (reference sequence). CDR3 length equals 16 residues. The CDR3 sequence: CASSLGDRGGAGELFF. For the CDR3, the DNA is TGTGCCAGCAGCTTGGGGGACAGGGGAGGCGCCGGGGAGCTGTTTTTT. The complete variable domain, with remaining parts taken from reference TRBV5-5 and TRBJ2-2, reads DAGVTQSPTHLIKTRGQQVTLRCSPISGHKSVSWYQQVLGQGPQFIFQYYEKEERGRGNFPDRFSARQFPNYSSELNVNALLLGDSALYLCASSLGDRGGAGELFFGEGSRLTVL.

The DNA of the CDR3 is TGTGCCAGCAGTCCCTATACTAGCGGGCCAGACAATGAGCAGTTCTTC. This encodes CASSPYTSGPDNEQFF. This chain uses TRBV12-3 or TRBV12-4 with TRBJ2-1; TRBD2 matches at 9 bases. The CDR3 is made up of 16 amino acids. Germline trimming cut 5 bases from V and 5 bases from J; bases unmatched to any gene: 10.

The table lists this clonotype with many counts. The chain joins TRBV20-1 to TRBJ1-5, with D tentatively TRBD1 (6 bases). Germline V gene lookup returns CDR1 DFQATT and CDR2 SNEGSKA (reference sequence). V gave up 0 bases and J gave up 0 bases, with 15 bases separating them. The length of the CDR3 is 17 residues. CDR3 amino acids: CSARDGQTPYSNQPQHF. In DNA, the CDR3 is TGCAGTGCTAGAGATGGACAGACACCCTATAGCAATCAGCCCCAGCATTTT.

A few counts support this clonotype. V usage is TRBV20-1 and J usage is TRBJ1-2; possibly TRBD1 for D (6 bases). Trimming took off 7 bases at V and 7 bases at J, with 19 bases between the two ends. Germline-derived CDR1 and CDR2 are DFQATT and SNEGSKA (reference sequence). The CDR3 covers 13 residues. CDR3 sequence (DNA): TGCAGTGTCACTGGGACATCGAAGTCTGGCTACACCTTC. Its protein is CSVTGTSKSGYTF.

The chain recombines TRBV5-1 with TRBJ2-1; D ambiguous. CDR3 size: 15 residues. Trimming stripped 1 base from V and 5 bases from J, with 13 bases between. Germline CDR1 reads SGHRS; CDR2 reads YFSETQ. The DNA of the CDR3 is TGCGCCAGCAGCTTGTGGTCCATCGTGGACAATGAGCAGTTCTTC. This codes for CASSLWSIVDNEQFF.

This clonotype was observed a handful of times. The chain combines TRBV5-1 with TRBJ2-3, with 12 bases fitting TRBD1. CDR1 is SGHRS, CDR2 YFSETQ, per germline. The CDR3 is 15 residues long. J lost 7 bases, V lost 4 bases, and 7 bases had no gene match. CDR3 nucleotides: TGCGCCAGCAGCCCCGGGACAGGGGGCATGTATACGCAGTATTTT. Protein: CASSPGTGGMYTQYF.

This clonotype appeared a single time. The V call is TRBV27, the J call TRBJ1-1; D possibly corresponds to TRBD1 (6 bases). The ends were cut back, 4 bases at V and 3 bases at J, with 12 bases in the middle. The germline V gene encodes CDR1 MNHEY and CDR2 SMNVEV (reference sequence). The CDR3 is 14 residues long. CDR3 sequence: CASSSVDRYTEAFF. In DNA form, the CDR3 reads TGTGCCAGCAGTTCCGTAGACAGGTACACTGAAGCTTTCTTT.

A few counts support this clonotype. The chain employs TRBV6-5 and TRBJ2-5, with TRBD2 matching 7 bases. Losses at the gene ends were 2 bases for V and 0 bases for J; bases not matched to a gene: 3. Germline lookup yields CDR1 MNHEY and CDR2 SVGAGI. CDR3 size: 15 residues. In DNA form, the CDR3 reads TGTGCCAGCAGTTACGACGGGAGGAACCAAGAGACCCAGTACTTC. The encoded protein is CASSYDGRNQETQYF.

V and J are TRBV4-2 and TRBJ2-1; a possible D gene is TRBD2 (6 bases). Germline lookup yields CDR1 LGHNA and CDR2 YNFKEQ. Trimming left V 1 base short and J 0 bases short, with 13 bases between. The CDR3 length is 17 residues. CDR3 nucleotides: TGTGCCAGCAGCCAAGCTTACGGCGGGGTCTCCTACAATGAGCAGTTCTTC. Translated: CASSQAYGGVSYNEQFF.